The rows below give T cell receptor beta chains drawn from one sample of a study of T-cell memory formation after mild COVID-19. TCRdb re-called the 5' RACE reads with MiXCR, one entry per CDR3 protein. The data contain around 200,000 distinct CDR3 sequences, less than 20% of them seen just once; the ten biggest clones take up approximately 4%. Sequenced sample: PBMCs or a T cell subset sorted from them (not recorded which). The receptors were gathered from a man between 18 and 35 years old who had mild COVID-19 (a few samples of this study predate the infection). Cell type and time point are not known. Each CDR3 is given with its conserved first and last residue. The D gene is left open where the match is weak. A clone size is listed for some rows: how often the clone was seen (once, few, many), or a class if it is expanded.

NA,TRBV20-1,NA,TRBJ2-5,CSAPPAGRLETQYF,TGCAGTGCTCCTCCCGCGGGGCGCCTAGAGACCCAGTACTTC
NA,TRBV2,NA,TRBJ1-2,CASSENGIPYGYTF,TGTGCCAGCAGTGAAAATGGGATCCCCTATGGCTACACCTTC
NA,TRBV2,NA,TRBJ1-1,CASSDKGGWNTEAFF,TGTGCCAGCAGTGACAAGGGGGGCTGGAACACTGAAGCTTTCTTT
few,TRBV11-2,NA,TRBJ2-3,CASSLGWENPSTDTQYF,TGTGCCAGCAGCTTAGGGTGGGAGAACCCTAGCACAGATACGCAGTATTTT
NA,TRBV29-1,NA,TRBJ1-5,CSVMGENQPQHF,TGCAGCGTTATGGGTGAGAATCAGCCCCAGCATTTT
NA,TRBV29-1,NA,TRBJ2-1,CSVEGAVFRNEQFF,TGCAGCGTTGAAGGTGCGGTTTTTCGGAATGAGCAGTTCTTC
NA,TRBV4-3,NA,TRBJ2-3,CASSQRPTSTDTQYF,TGCGCCAGCAGCCAGCGACCCACGAGCACAGATACGCAGTATTTT
few,TRBV5-6,TRBD1,TRBJ1-2,CASSMGQYGYTF,TGTGCCAGCAGCATGGGACAGTATGGCTACACCTTC
many,TRBV12-3/TRBV12-4,NA,TRBJ1-2,CASSARAPAYGYTF,TGTGCCAGCAGTGCCAGGGCCCCGGCTTATGGCTACACCTTC
many,TRBV4-2,NA,TRBJ1-2,CASSQGPLGYGYTF,TGTGCCAGCAGCCAAGGGCCGCTTGGGTATGGCTACACCTTC
NA,TRBV18,NA,TRBJ1-5,CASSPGGSYNQPQHF,TGTGCCAGCTCACCCGGGGGCTCGTATAATCAGCCCCAGCATTTT
NA,TRBV10-3,NA,TRBJ2-2,CAIKEAGELFF,TGTGCCATCAAGGAGGCCGGGGAGCTGTTTTTT
few,TRBV4-3,TRBD1,TRBJ1-2,CASSQEGQPFYGYTF,TGCGCCAGCAGCCAAGAGGGACAGCCTTTCTATGGCTACACCTTC
NA,TRBV6-5,NA,TRBJ2-1,CASSYSITGLYNEQFF,TGTGCCAGCAGTTACTCGATCACAGGACTGTACAATGAGCAGTTCTTC
NA,TRBV20-1,NA,TRBJ2-3,CTSPGHYTDTQYF,TGCACCTCCCCGGGACATTACACAGATACGCAGTATTTT
NA,TRBV10-3,NA,TRBJ1-4,CAISSSSATNEKLFF,TGTGCCATCAGCAGTTCGAGTGCAACTAATGAAAAACTGTTTTTT
NA,TRBV5-5,TRBD1,TRBJ1-4,CASGQGLAEKLFF,TGTGCCAGCGGACAGGGTTTGGCTGAAAAACTGTTTTTT
NA,TRBV15,NA,TRBJ2-6,CATSRGTESGANVLTF,TGTGCCACCAGCAGAGGGACCGAGTCTGGGGCCAACGTCCTGACTTTC
NA,TRBV5-1,NA,TRBJ2-5,CASSLGHEVSSETQYF,TGCGCCAGCAGCTTAGGTCACGAGGTCTCATCGGAGACCCAGTACTTC
NA,TRBV6-5,NA,TRBJ2-1,CASSYSGGGIYNEQFF,TGTGCCAGCAGTTACAGTGGAGGGGGCATTTACAATGAGCAGTTCTTC
NA,TRBV7-2,TRBD2,TRBJ2-5,CASSSHPGGAETQYF,TGTGCCAGCAGCTCGCACCCCGGGGGGGCGGAGACCCAGTACTTC
few,TRBV5-1,NA,TRBJ1-6,CASSLWGGSDSPLHF,TGCGCCAGCAGCTTATGGGGGGGTAGCGACTCACCCCTCCACTTT
NA,TRBV6-2/TRBV6-3,NA,TRBJ2-3,CASSYTRGSTDTQYF,TGTGCCAGCAGTTACACCAGGGGAAGCACAGATACGCAGTATTTT
NA,TRBV27,NA,TRBJ1-5,CASSQSQGYQPQHF,TGTGCCAGCAGTCAATCTCAGGGGTATCAGCCCCAGCATTTT
NA,TRBV5-6,NA,TRBJ1-6,CASSLRGPVNSPLHF,TGTGCCAGCAGCTTGCGTGGACCCGTAAATTCACCCCTCCACTTT
NA,TRBV7-2,NA,TRBJ1-1,CASRSHRDTEAFF,TGTGCCAGCAGATCACACAGGGACACTGAAGCTTTCTTT
few,TRBV5-1,NA,TRBJ1-2,CASSRGEDGYTF,TGCGCCAGCAGCCGAGGTGAGGATGGCTACACCTTC
many,TRBV7-2,TRBD2,TRBJ2-5,CASSRRRGLAVGETQYF,TGTGCCAGCAGCCGCCGGAGGGGACTAGCGGTCGGGGAGACCCAGTACTTC
NA,TRBV20-1,TRBD1,TRBJ1-2,CSTLQGADYGYTF,TGCAGTACACTACAGGGGGCGGACTATGGCTACACCTTC
NA,TRBV7-9,NA,TRBJ2-3,CASSLANSPGLYTQYF,TGTGCCAGCAGCTTAGCCAATTCTCCGGGACTGTATACGCAGTATTTT
NA,TRBV20-1,NA,TRBJ1-6,CSARPAGSYNSPLHF,TGCAGTGCTAGACCTGCAGGCTCCTATAATTCACCCCTCCACTTT
few,TRBV7-2,NA,TRBJ1-2,CASSYLQNYGYTF,TGTGCCAGCAGCTACCTGCAAAACTATGGCTACACCTTC
NA,TRBV24-1,NA,TRBJ1-2,CATSDGEEYGYTF,TGTGCCACCAGTGATGGAGAGGAGTATGGCTACACCTTC
few,TRBV5-1,TRBD1,TRBJ1-2,CASSLAGPGQGGYGYTF,TGCGCCAGCAGCTTGGCGGGACCGGGACAGGGAGGTTATGGCTACACCTTC
few,TRBV7-2,NA,TRBJ2-1,CASSLVGRVTLNEQFF,TGTGCCAGCAGCTTAGTGGGCAGGGTAACGCTCAATGAGCAGTTCTTC
NA,TRBV7-2,NA,TRBJ1-2,CASSLGNRRGYTF,TGTGCCAGCAGCTTAGGCAACCGAAGGGGCTACACCTTC
NA,TRBV18,NA,TRBJ2-3,CASSPPGLGTDTQYF,TGTGCCAGCTCACCCCCTGGACTCGGCACAGATACGCAGTATTTT
NA,TRBV5-1,TRBD1,TRBJ2-5,CASSPSAQGKETQYF,TGCGCCAGCAGCCCCTCGGCACAGGGGAAAGAGACCCAGTACTTC
few,TRBV5-1,NA,TRBJ1-1,CASSLVLLNTEAFF,TGCGCCAGCAGCTTGGTTTTGTTGAACACTGAAGCTTTCTTT
NA,TRBV10-2,NA,TRBJ2-3,CASSVSHLTDTQYF,TGCGCCAGCAGTGTGTCGCACCTTACAGATACGCAGTATTTT
NA,TRBV7-7,NA,TRBJ2-5,CASSPTSQKETQYF,TGTGCCAGCAGCCCTACCTCACAGAAAGAGACCCAGTACTTC
many,TRBV7-2,TRBD1,TRBJ2-1,CASTEQGSYNEQFF,TGTGCCAGCACCGAACAGGGGTCCTACAATGAGCAGTTCTTC
NA,TRBV11-2,NA,TRBJ1-5,CASSPDLNQPQHF,TGTGCCAGCAGCCCCGACTTGAATCAGCCCCAGCATTTT
once,TRBV7-9,NA,TRBJ1-1,CASSFGRGNTEAFF,TGTGCCAGCAGCTTCGGTAGGGGGAACACTGAAGCTTTCTTT
NA,TRBV7-6,NA,TRBJ2-1,CASSLAGQYNEQFF,TGTGCCAGCAGCTTAGCGGGACAATACAATGAGCAGTTCTTC
few,TRBV5-1,NA,TRBJ2-3,CASSYNTDTQYF,TGCGCCAGCAGCTATAACACAGATACGCAGTATTTT
few,TRBV7-2,TRBD2,TRBJ2-3,CASSLVAGGHTDTQYF,TGTGCCAGCAGCTTAGTAGCGGGGGGACACACAGATACGCAGTATTTT
NA,TRBV3-1,NA,TRBJ2-5,CASSQDPLARETQYF,TGTGCCAGCAGCCAAGACCCTCTAGCGCGAGAGACCCAGTACTTC
few,TRBV28,NA,TRBJ2-1,CASTVDSNNEQFF,TGTGCCAGCACCGTAGACAGTAACAATGAGCAGTTCTTC
few,TRBV7-2,NA,TRBJ2-5,CASSTGRERGETQYF,TGTGCCAGCAGTACTGGACGAGAGAGGGGAGAGACCCAGTACTTC
few,TRBV6-6,TRBD2,TRBJ2-7,CASKTGTTGGEQYF,TGTGCCAGCAAGACCGGGACTACGGGCGGTGAGCAGTACTTC
NA,TRBV10-3,TRBD1,TRBJ2-5,CAISATGGEETQYF,TGTGCCATCAGTGCGACAGGGGGGGAAGAGACCCAGTACTTC
few,TRBV25-1,TRBD2,TRBJ2-5,CASSEYRLAGEETQYF,TGTGCCAGCAGTGAATACCGACTAGCGGGGGAAGAGACCCAGTACTTC
NA,TRBV19,TRBD2,TRBJ2-5,CASSPGTRVETQYF,TGTGCCAGTAGTCCCGGGACTAGGGTTGAGACCCAGTACTTC
many,TRBV5-5,NA,TRBJ1-3,CASSLDGNTIYF,TGTGCCAGCAGCTTGGACGGAAACACCATATATTTT